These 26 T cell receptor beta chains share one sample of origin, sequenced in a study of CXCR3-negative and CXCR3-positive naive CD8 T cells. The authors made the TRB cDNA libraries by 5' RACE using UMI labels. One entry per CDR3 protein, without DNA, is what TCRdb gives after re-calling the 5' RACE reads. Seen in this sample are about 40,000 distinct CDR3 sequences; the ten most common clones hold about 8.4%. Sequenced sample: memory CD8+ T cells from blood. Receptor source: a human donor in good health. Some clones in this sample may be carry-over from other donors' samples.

CDR3 protein: CAISGSDSTYEQYF. The chain recombines TRBV10-3 with TRBJ2-7; TCRdb returns TRBD1, unconfirmable since there is no DNA. CDR1 is ENHRY and CDR2 is SYGVKD in the germline V gene. This CDR3 comprises 14 residues.

This CDR3 is CASSQDTLLGRGLWEQYF. The chain couples TRBV4-3 to TRBJ2-7; the TRBD2 assignment by TCRdb is unverifiable without DNA. CDR1 is LGHNA, CDR2 YSLEER, per germline. The length of the CDR3 is 18 residues.

The CDR3 here is CASSLLAGFNEQFF. V gene TRBV7-9 combines with J gene TRBJ2-1; TCRdb calls TRBD2, which cannot be checked without DNA. Germline lookup yields CDR1 SEHNR and CDR2 FQNEAQ (reference sequence). The CDR3 covers 14 residues.

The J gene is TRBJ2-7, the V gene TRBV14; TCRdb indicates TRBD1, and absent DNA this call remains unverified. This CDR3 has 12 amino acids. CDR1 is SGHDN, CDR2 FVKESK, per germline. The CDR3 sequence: CASSPQGYEQYF.

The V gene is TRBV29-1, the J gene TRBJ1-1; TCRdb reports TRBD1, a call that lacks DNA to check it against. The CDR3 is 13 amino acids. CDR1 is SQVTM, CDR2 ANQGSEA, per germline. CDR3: CSVEFRENTEAFF.

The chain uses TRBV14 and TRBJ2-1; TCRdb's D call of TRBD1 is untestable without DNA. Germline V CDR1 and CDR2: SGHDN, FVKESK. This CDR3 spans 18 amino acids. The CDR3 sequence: CASSQHLLPVLSGNEQFF.

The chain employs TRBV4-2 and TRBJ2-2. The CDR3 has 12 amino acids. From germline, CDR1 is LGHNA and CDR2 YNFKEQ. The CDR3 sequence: CASSQGLGELFF.

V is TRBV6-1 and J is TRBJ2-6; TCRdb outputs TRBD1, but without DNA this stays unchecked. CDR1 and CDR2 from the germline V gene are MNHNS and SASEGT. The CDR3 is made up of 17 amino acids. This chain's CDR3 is CASSELPGRPGANVLTF.

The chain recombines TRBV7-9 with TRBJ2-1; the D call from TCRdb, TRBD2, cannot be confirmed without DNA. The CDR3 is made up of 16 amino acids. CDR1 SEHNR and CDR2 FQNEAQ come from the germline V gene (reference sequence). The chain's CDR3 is CASSQGLGGLDNEQFF.

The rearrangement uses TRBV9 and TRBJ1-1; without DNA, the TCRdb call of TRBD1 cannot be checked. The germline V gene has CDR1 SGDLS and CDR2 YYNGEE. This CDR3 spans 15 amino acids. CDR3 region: CASSSEQGANTEAFF.

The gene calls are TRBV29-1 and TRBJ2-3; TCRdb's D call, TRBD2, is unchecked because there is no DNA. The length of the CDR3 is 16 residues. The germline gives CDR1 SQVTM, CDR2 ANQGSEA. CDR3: CSVEGTSGRGTDTQYF.

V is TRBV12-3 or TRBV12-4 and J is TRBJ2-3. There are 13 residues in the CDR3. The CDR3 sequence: CASSFVGFNTQYF.

The CDR3 region is CASTQVAPTGELFF. The chain couples TRBV6-6 to TRBJ2-2. CDR1 is MNHNY and CDR2 is SVGAGI in the germline V gene (reference sequence). The CDR3 loop spans 14 amino acids.

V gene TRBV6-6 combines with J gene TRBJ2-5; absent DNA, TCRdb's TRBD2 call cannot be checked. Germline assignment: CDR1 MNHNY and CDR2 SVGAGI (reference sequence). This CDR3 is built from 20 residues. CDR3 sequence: CASSYLAGEWRDVKQETQYF.

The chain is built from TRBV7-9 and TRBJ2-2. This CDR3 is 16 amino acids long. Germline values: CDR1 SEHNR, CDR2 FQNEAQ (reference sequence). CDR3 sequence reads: CASSLPREGATGELFF.

CDR3 protein: CASSKNPVRAPRETEAFF. The V call is TRBV6-5, the J call TRBJ1-1. CDR1 is MNHEY, CDR2 SVGAGI, per germline. CDR3 length: 18 amino acids.

This chain's CDR3 is CASSPTGRGAKNIQYF. V usage is TRBV7-3 and J usage is TRBJ2-4; no DNA is available, so the TRBD1 call from TCRdb remains unchecked. The CDR3 runs 16 residues. Germline V gene lookup returns CDR1 SGHTA and CDR2 FQGTGA.

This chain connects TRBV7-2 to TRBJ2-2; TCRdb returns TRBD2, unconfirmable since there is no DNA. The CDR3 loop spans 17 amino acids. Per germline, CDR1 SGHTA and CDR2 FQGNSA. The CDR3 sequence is CASSPDSGTRVAGELFF.

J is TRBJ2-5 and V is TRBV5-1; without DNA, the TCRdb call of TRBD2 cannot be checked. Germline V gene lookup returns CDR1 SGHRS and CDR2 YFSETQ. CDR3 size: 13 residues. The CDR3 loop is CASSSGLEETQYF.

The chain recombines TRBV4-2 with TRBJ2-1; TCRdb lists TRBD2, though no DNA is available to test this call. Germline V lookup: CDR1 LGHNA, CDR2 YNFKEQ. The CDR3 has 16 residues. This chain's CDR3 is CASSQEGGGAINEQFF.

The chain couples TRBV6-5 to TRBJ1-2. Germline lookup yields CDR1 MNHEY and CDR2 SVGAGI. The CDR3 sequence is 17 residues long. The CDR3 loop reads CASSYDPVWPDNYGYTF.

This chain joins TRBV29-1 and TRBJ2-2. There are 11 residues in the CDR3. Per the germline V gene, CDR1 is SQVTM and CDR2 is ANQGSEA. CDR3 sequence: CSGGTTGELFF.

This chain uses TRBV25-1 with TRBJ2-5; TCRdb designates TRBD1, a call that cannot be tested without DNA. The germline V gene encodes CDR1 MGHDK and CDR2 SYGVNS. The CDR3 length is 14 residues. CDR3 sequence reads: CASKRDTKQETQYF.

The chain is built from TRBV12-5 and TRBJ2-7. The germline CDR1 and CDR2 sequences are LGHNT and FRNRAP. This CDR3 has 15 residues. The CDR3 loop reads CASGSCHRSSYEQYF. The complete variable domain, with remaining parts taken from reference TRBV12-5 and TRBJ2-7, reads DARVTQTPRHKVTEMGQEVTMRCQPILGHNTVFWYRQTMMQGLELLAYFRNRAPLDDSGMPKDRFSAEMPDATLATLKIQPSEPRDSAVYFCASGSCHRSSYEQYFGPGTRLTVT.

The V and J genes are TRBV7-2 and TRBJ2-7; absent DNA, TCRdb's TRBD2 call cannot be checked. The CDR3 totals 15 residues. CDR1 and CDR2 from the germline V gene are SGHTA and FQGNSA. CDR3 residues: CASSQGTSGGSRQYF.

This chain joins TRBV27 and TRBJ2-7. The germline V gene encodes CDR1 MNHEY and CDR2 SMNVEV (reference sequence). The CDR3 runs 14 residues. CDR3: CASSFWGESYEQYF.